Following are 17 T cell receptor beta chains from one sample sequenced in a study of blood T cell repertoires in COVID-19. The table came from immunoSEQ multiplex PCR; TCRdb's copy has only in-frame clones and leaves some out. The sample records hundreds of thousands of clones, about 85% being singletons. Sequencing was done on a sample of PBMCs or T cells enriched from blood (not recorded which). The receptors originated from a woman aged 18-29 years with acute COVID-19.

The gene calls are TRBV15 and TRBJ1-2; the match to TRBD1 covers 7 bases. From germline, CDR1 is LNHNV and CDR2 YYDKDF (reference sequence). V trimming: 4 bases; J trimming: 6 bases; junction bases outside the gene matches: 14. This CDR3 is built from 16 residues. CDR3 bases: TGTGCCACCAGCACCGTGGGCACAGGGGCGATAGATGGCTACACCTTC. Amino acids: CATSTVGTGAIDGYTF.

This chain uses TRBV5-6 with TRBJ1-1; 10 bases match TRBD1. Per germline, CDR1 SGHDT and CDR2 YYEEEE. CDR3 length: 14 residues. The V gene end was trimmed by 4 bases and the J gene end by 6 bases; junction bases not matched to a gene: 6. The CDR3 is CASSRGQGRAEAFF. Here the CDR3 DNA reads TGTGCCAGCAGCAGGGGACAGGGGCGGGCTGAAGCTTTCTTT.

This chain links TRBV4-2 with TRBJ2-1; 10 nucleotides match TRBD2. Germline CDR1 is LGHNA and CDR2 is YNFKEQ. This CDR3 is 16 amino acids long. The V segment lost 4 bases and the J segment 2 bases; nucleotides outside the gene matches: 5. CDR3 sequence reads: CASSPQLAGTYNEQFF. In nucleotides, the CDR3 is TGTGCCAGCAGCCCTCAACTAGCGGGAACCTACAATGAGCAGTTCTTC.

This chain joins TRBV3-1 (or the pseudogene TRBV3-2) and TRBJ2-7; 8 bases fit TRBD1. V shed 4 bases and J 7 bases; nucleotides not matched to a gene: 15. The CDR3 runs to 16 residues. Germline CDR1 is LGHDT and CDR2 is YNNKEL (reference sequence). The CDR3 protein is CASSLGQATFVREQYF. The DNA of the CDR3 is TGTGCCAGCAGCCTGGGACAGGCTACGTTTGTGAGGGAGCAGTACTTC.

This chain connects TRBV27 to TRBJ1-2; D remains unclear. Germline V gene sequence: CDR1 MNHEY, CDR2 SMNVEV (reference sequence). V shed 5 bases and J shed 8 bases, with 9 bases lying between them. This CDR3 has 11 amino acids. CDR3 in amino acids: CASSDMLGYTF. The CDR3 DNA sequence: TGTGCCAGCAGTGACATGCTGGGCTACACCTTC.

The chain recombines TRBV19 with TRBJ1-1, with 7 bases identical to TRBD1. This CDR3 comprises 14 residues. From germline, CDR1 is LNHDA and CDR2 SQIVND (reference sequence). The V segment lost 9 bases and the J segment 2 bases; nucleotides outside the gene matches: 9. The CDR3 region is CASRDSPINTEAFF. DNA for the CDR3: TGTGCCAGCCGGGACAGTCCCATTAACACTGAAGCTTTCTTT.

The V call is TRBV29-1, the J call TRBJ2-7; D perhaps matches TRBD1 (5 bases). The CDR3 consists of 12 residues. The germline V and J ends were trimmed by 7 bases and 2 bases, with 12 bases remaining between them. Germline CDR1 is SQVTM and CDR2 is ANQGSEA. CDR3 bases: TGCAGCGGTGGACACAACCCCTACGAGCAGTACTTC. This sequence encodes CSGGHNPYEQYF.

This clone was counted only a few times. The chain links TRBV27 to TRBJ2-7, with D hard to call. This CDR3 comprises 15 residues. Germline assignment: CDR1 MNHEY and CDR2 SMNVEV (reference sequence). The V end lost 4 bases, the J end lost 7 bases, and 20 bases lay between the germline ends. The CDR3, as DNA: TGTGCCAGCAGTTGCATCCGCCTTGAGGAGTGTGAGCAGTACTTC. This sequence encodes CASSCIRLEECEQYF.

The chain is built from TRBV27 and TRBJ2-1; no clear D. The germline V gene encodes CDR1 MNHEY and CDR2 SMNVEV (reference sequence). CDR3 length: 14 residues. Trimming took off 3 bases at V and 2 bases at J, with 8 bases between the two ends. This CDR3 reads CASSFDSTYNEQFF. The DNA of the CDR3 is TGTGCCAGCAGTTTTGATAGCACCTACAATGAGCAGTTCTTC.

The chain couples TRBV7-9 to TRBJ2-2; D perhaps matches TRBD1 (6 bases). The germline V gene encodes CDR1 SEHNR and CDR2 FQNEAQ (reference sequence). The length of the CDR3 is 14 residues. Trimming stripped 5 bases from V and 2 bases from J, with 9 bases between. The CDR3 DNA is TGTGCCAGCAGCCAGGACAGTAACACCGGGGAGCTGTTTTTT. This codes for CASSQDSNTGELFF.

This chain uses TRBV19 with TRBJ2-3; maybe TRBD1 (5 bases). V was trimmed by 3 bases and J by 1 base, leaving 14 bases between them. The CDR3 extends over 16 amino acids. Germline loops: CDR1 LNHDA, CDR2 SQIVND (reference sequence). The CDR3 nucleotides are TGTGCCAGTAGTATTTTTCACCAAGGGGGCACAGATACGCAGTATTTT. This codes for CASSIFHQGGTDTQYF. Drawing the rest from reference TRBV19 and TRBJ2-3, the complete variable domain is DGGITQSPKYLFRKEGQNVTLSCEQNLNHDAMYWYRQDPGQGLRLIYYSQIVNDFQKGDIAEGYSVSREKKESFPLTVTSAQKNPTAFYLCASSIFHQGGTDTQYFGPGTRLTVL.

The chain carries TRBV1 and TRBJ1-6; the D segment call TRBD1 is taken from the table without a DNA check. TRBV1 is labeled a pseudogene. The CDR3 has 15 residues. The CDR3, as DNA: TGCACCAGCAGCCGCCAGGGGGGTGGCGAGACACCCCTCCACTTT. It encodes CTSSRQGGGETPLHF.

The CDR3 is CASSLSPGIIPDTQYF. CDR3 in DNA: TGTGCCAGCAGCTTAAGTCCAGGGATAATCCCAGATACGCAGTATTTT. The rearrangement links TRBV7-2 to TRBJ2-3; maybe TRBD1 (5 bases). The CDR3 has 16 amino acids. Trimming took off 2 bases at V and 4 bases at J, with 16 bases between the two ends. CDR1 SGHTA and CDR2 FQGNSA come from the germline V gene.

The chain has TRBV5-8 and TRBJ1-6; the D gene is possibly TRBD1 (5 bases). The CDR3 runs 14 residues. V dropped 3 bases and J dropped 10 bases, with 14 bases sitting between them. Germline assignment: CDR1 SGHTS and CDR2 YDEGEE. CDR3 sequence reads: CASSYGQVASPLHF. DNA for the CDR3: TGTGCCAGCAGCTATGGACAAGTAGCATCACCCCTCCACTTT. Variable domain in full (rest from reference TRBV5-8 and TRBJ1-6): EAGVTQSPTHLIKTRGQQATLRCSPISGHTSVYWYQQALGLGLQFLLWYDEGEERNRGNFPPRFSGRQFPNYSSELNVNALELEDSALYLCASSYGQVASPLHFGNGTRLTVT.

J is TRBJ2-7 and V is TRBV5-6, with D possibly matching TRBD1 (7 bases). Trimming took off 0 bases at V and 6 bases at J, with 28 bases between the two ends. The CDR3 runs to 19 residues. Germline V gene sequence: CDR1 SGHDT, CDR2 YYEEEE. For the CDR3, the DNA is TGTGCCAGCAGCTTGGAGGGACTTCTAAGACAGGGCCCAAAAGGCGAGCAGTACTTC. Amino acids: CASSLEGLLRQGPKGEQYF.

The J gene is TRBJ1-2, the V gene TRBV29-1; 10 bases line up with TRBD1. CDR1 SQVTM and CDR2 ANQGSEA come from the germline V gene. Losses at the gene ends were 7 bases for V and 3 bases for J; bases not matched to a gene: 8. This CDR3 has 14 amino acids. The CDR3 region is CSAPTGGGHYGYTF. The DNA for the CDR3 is TGCAGCGCCCCGACAGGGGGCGGCCACTATGGCTACACCTTC. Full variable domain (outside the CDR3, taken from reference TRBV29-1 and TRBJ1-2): SAVISQKPSRDICQRGTSLTIQCQVDSQVTMMFWYRQQPGQSLTLIATANQGSEATYESGFVIDKFPISRPNLTFSTLTVSNMSPEDSSIYLCSAPTGGGHYGYTFGSGTRLTVV.

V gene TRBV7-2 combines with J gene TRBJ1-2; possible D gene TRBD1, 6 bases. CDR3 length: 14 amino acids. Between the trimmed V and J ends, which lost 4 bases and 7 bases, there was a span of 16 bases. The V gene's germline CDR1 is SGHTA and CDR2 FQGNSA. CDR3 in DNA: TGTGCCAGCAGCTCATCACAGGGTCAGGGTGGCTACACCTTC. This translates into CASSSSQGQGGYTF.